The text below deals with one TCR beta chain. This entry comes from a study of T cell responses to AZD1222 COVID-19 vaccine. This CDR3 is built from 13 residues. V was cut by 3 bases and J by 2 bases, with 8 bases left in between. CDR1 is KGHSH and CDR2 is LQKENI in the germline V gene. The data were produced by immunoSEQ multiplex PCR, yet TCRdb's version contains in-frame clones alone and is incomplete. The sample contains around 130,000 clones, roughly 87% of which appear only once. This specimen was peripheral blood, taken 28 days after the second AZD1222 dose. The chain recombines TRBV18 with TRBJ2-7; tentative D call: TRBD2 (6 bases). The sequence was obtained from an adult who received the AZD1222 COVID-19 vaccine. CDR3 protein: CASSPSGAYEQYF. The CDR3 DNA sequence: TGTGCCAGCTCACCGTCGGGAGCCTACGAGCAGTACTTC.